The rows below give T cell receptor beta chains drawn from one sample of a study of T cells after yellow fever vaccination. TCRdb recomputed calls from the 5' RACE reads with MiXCR, one row per CDR3 protein. The table includes almost 600,000 distinct CDR3 sequences, roughly 14% detected once. The material sequenced was PBMCs, taken on the day of the yellow fever booster vaccination. The receptors shown here come from a young man who received the YFV17D yellow fever vaccine. The CDR3 runs from the conserved cysteine through the conserved F or W. D genes are given only for firm matches. Not every row has a clone size; where given, it reads once, few, many or a size class.

TRBV6-1,TRBJ2-7,-,15,TRBD1,TGTGCCAGCAGCACAACCGACAGGGCCACCTACGAGCAGTACTTC,CASSTTDRATYEQYF
TRBV20-1,TRBJ1-5,few,15,TRBD1,TGCAGTGCTCCGGACAGGGACTATAGCAATCAGCCCCAGCATTTT,CSAPDRDYSNQPQHF
TRBV20-1,TRBJ2-3,-,15,TRBD2,TGCAGTGCTCCCCTTAGCGGGAGGGCCGTGGATACGCAGTATTTT,CSAPLSGRAVDTQYF
TRBV29-1,TRBJ2-7,many,13,TRBD1,TGCAGCGTTGTGGGGACAGGAGCCTACGAGCAGTACTTC,CSVVGTGAYEQYF
TRBV20-1,TRBJ2-2,-,15,TRBD1,TGCAGTGCTAGTCTTGGGACAGGGTACACCGGGGAGCTGTTTTTT,CSASLGTGYTGELFF
TRBV4-2,TRBJ2-1,few,14,-,TGTGCCAGCAGCCAAGAGGGACTTTACAATGAGCAGTTCTTC,CASSQEGLYNEQFF
TRBV4-2,TRBJ2-7,few,16,TRBD2,TGTGCCAGCAGCCACCAGACTAGCGGGAGGTTGTACGAGCAGTACTTC,CASSHQTSGRLYEQYF
TRBV30,TRBJ1-1,few,13,-,TGTGCCTGGAGTACCCACAGGAACACTGAAGCTTTCTTT,CAWSTHRNTEAFF
TRBV3-1,TRBJ2-7,few,16,TRBD2,TGTGCCAGCAGCCAAGATCGGCTAGCGGGATTCTACGAGCAGTACTTC,CASSQDRLAGFYEQYF
TRBV28,TRBJ2-1,-,16,-,TGTGCCAGCAGTAGCCAAGGAGTAGGGAATCACAATGAGCAGTTCTTC,CASSSQGVGNHNEQFF
TRBV6-1,TRBJ2-5,-,14,-,TGTGCCAGCCGAGGGGGGGGGCACCAAGAGACCCAGTACTTC,CASRGGGHQETQYF
TRBV18,TRBJ2-5,few,18,-,TGTGCCAGCTCACCGTTCGGTACAGGGCTGACACGGCAAGAGACCCAGTACTTC,CASSPFGTGLTRQETQYF
TRBV2,TRBJ1-2,few,17,-,TGTGCCAGCAGTGACAGGTCAGGGAGCATCGCTAACTATGGCTACACCTTC,CASSDRSGSIANYGYTF
TRBV20-1,TRBJ2-1,few,14,TRBD2,TGCAGTGTCCCCGCTAGCGGACACTACAATGAGCAGTTCTTC,CSVPASGHYNEQFF
TRBV27,TRBJ2-7,many,15,-,TGTGCCAGCAGTTCCTTAGGGGCCGGCGGGGACGAGCAGTACTTC,CASSSLGAGGDEQYF
TRBV29-1,TRBJ2-6,-,13,-,TGCAGCGTTGGAAGCTCTGGGGCCAACGTCCTGACTTTC,CSVGSSGANVLTF
TRBV7-9,TRBJ2-7,-,16,-,TGTGCCAGCAGCTCACTCCCTTTCAATCCCGGCTACGAGCAGTACTTC,CASSSLPFNPGYEQYF